This T cell receptor beta chain is from a study of human T cells and chemical hapten exposure. About the study: Per-sample TCR yield variability stemmed mainly from small pooled library volume differences.

Overall study findings and caveats: There was no change with DPC sensitization in TCRs above 1 in 1000 frequency.

Total RNA was extracted from unfractionated whole blood. The CDR3 length is 17 residues. V dropped 0 bases and J dropped 1 base, with 13 bases sitting between them. CDR1 is SGDLS and CDR2 is YYNGEE in the germline V gene. The library tagged individual cDNA molecules with unique molecular identifiers. Per the original data handling: Sequenced samples showed a median of 95,638 TCRs each, with counts running from about 20,000 to 690,000. One entry per CDR3 protein, called by TCRdb with MiXCR from the reads. V and J calls and clone size were set by TCRdb, not the authors. The sample shows 100,000 to 150,000 distinct CDR3 sequences, 8% to 9.5% of them seen only once. This clonotype was seen only a few times. Its antigen is unidentified.

The sequence came from a human donor in good health. Some clones in this sample may be carry-over from other donors' samples. V gene TRBV9 combines with J gene TRBJ2-2; D uncertain. Sequencing used whole blood. The CDR3 DNA reads TGTGCCAGCAGCGTAGCTAGGTCACTGATGAACACCGGGGAGCTGTTTTTT. Translated: CASSVARSLMNTGELFF. The full variable domain, with the rest looked up from reference TRBV9 and TRBJ2-2, is DSGVTQTPKHLITATGQRVTLRCSPRSGDLSVYWYQQSLDQGLQFLIQYYNGEERAKGNILERFSAQQFPDLHSELNLSSLELGDSALYFCASSVARSLMNTGELFFGEGSRLTVL.